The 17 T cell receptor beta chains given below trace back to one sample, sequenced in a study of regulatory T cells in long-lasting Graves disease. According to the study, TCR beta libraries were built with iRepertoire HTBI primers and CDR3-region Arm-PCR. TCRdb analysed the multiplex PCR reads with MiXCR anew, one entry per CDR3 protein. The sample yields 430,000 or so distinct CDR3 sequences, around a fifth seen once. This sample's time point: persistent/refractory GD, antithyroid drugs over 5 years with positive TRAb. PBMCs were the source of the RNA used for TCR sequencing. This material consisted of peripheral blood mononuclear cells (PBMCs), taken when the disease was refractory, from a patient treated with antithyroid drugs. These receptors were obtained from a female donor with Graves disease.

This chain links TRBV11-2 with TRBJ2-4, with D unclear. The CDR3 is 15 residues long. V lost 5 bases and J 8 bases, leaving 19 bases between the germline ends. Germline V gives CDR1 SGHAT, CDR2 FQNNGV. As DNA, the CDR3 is TGTGCCAGCAGCCGGGTACAAACTACTACGGACATTCAGTACTTC. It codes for CASSRVQTTTDIQYF.

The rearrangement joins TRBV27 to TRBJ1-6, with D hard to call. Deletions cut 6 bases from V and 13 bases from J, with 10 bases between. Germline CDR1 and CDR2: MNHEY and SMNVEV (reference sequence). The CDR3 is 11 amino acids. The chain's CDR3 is CASSPSFPLHF. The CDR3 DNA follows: TGTGCCAGCAGCCCCAGTTTCCCCCTCCACTTT.

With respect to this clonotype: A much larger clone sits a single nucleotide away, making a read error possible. The CDR3 region has the DNA TGTGCCAGCAGTTTATTGGGGGGGGGCCTCTCCTACGAGCAGTACTTC. Amino acids: CASSLLGGGLSYEQYF. The chain recombines TRBV27 with TRBJ2-7; a possible D gene is TRBD2 (7 bases). CDR3 length equals 16 residues. Trimming left V 1 base short and J 0 bases short, with 13 bases between. In germline, CDR1 is MNHEY, CDR2 SMNVEV (reference sequence).

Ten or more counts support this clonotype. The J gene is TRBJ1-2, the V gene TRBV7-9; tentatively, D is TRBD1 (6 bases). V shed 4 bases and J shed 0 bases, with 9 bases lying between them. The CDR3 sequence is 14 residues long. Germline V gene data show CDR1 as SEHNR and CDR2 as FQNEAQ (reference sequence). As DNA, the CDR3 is TGTGCCAGCAGCTCCAGGGGATCTAACTATGGCTACACCTTC. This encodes CASSSRGSNYGYTF.

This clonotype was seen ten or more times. For the CDR3, the DNA is TGTGCCAGCAGTTTGCGGGAACAAGGGGTAATCAGCAATCAGCCCCAGCATTTT. As protein: CASSLREQGVISNQPQHF. The chain has TRBV28 and TRBJ1-5, with D possibly being TRBD1 (5 bases). Germline V gene sequence: CDR1 MDHEN, CDR2 SYDVKM. CDR3 length equals 18 residues. Trimming shortened V by 3 bases and J by 1 base, and 19 bases separated the two germline ends.

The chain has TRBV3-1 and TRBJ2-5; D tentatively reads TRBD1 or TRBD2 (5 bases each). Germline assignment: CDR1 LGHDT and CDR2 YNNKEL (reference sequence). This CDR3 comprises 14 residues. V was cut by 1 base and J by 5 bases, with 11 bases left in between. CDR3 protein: CASSQGGALETQYF. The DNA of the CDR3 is TGTGCCAGCAGCCAAGGAGGGGCTTTGGAGACCCAGTACTTC.

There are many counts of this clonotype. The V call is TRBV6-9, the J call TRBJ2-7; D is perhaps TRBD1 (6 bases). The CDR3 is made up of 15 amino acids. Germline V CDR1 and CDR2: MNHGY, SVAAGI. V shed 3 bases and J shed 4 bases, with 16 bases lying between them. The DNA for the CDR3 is TGTGCCAGCAGTTACTCTTGGGGGCAAGGGTACGAGCAGTACTTC. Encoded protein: CASSYSWGQGYEQYF.

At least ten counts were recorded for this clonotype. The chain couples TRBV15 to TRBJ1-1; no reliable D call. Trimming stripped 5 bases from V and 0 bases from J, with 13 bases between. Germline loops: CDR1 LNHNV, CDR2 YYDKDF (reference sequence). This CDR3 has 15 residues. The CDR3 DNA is TGTGCCACCAGCCGGGAGTGGGGAATGAACACTGAAGCTTTCTTT. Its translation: CATSREWGMNTEAFF.

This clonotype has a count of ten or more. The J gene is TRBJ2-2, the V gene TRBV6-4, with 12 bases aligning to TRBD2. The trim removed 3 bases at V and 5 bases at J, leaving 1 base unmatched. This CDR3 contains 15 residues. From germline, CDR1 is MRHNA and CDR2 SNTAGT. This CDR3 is CASSELAGGTGELFF. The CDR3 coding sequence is TGTGCCAGCAGTGAACTAGCGGGAGGAACCGGGGAGCTGTTTTTT.

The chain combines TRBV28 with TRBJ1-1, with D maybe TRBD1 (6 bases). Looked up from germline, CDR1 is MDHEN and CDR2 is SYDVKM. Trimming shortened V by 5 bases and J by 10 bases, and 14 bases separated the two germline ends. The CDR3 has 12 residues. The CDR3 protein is CASSVLNRAAFF. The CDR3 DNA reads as TGTGCCAGCAGTGTCCTTAACAGGGCAGCTTTCTTT.

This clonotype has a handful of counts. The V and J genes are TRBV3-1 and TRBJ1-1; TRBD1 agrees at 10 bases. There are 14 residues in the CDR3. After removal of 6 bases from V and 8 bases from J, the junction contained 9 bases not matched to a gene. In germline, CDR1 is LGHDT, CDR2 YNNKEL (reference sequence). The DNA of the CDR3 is TGTGCCAGCAGTCCCGGACAGGGGGTTTCGGAAGCTTTCTTT. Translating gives CASSPGQGVSEAFF.

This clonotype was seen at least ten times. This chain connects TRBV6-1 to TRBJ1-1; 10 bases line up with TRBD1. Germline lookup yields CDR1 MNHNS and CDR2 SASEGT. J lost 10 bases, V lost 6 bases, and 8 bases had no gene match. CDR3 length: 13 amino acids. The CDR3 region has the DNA TGTGCCAGCAGGATCGGGACAGGGGATTCAGCTTTCTTT. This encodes CASRIGTGDSAFF.

CDR3 sequence reads: CASSLVVWTGELFF. The CDR3 coding sequence is TGTGCCAGCAGTTTGGTGGTTTGGACCGGGGAGCTGTTTTTT. This chain uses TRBV28 with TRBJ2-2; D unresolved. Germline lookup yields CDR1 MDHEN and CDR2 SYDVKM. Deletions cut 3 bases from V and 5 bases from J, with 10 bases between. This CDR3 has 14 residues.

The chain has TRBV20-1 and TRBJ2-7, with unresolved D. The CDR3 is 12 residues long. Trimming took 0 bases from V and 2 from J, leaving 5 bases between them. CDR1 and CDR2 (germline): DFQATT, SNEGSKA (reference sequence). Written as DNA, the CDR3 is TGCAGTGCTAGAGAGGAAGCCTACGAGCAGTACTTC. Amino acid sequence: CSAREEAYEQYF.

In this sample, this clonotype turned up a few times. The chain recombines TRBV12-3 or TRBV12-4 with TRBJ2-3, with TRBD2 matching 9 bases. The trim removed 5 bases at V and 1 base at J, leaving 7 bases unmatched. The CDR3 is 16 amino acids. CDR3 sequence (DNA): TGTGCCAGCAGTGGGACTAGCTCCCTCGGCACAGATACGCAGTATTTT. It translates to CASSGTSSLGTDTQYF.

CDR3 sequence: CASSLDTGYSGNTIYF. The CDR3 nucleotides are TGCGCCAGCAGCTTGGATACAGGATACTCTGGAAACACCATATATTTT. This chain uses TRBV5-1 with TRBJ1-3, with D maybe TRBD1 (5 bases). This CDR3 comprises 16 residues. Per the germline V gene, CDR1 is SGHRS and CDR2 is YFSETQ. The V gene lost 0 bases and the J gene lost 0 bases, with 10 bases spanning the gap.

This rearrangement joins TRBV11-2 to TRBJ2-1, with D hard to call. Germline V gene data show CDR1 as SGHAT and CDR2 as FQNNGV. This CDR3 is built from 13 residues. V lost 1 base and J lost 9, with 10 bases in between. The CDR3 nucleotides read TGTGCCAGCAGCTTAGGAGTTGTATTTGAGCAGTTCTTC. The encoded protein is CASSLGVVFEQFF. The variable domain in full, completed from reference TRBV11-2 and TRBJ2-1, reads EAGVAQSPRYKIIEKRQSVAFWCNPISGHATLYWYQQILGQGPKLLIQFQNNGVVDDSQLPKDRFSAERLKGVDSTLKIQPAKLEDSAVYLCASSLGVVFEQFFGPGTRLTVL.